This T cell receptor (beta chain) derives from a study of T-cell reconstitution after alpha-beta-depleted transplantation in children. Unique molecular identifiers were built into the TCRbeta library. TCRdb called the PCR reads again in MiXCR, with one record for every CDR3 protein. Among 450,000 to 600,000 distinct CDR3 sequences, 15% to 20% were seen once, and the ten largest hold 2.5% to 4%. The CDR3 is 15 amino acids. The germline CDR1 and CDR2 sequences are SGHRS and YFSETQ. The V and J ends lost 2 bases and 1 base, in that order; junction bases with no gene match: 5. This chain connects TRBV5-1 to TRBJ1-1, with TRBD1 identical over 7 bases. The TCR sequence derives from a human donor who donated a stem cell graft to a child with acute lymphoblastic leukemia. The sequenced sample was PBMCs from the stem cell graft donor, obtained from the stem cell graft. CDR3 region: CASSFGGTANTEAFF. CDR3 nucleotide sequence: TGCGCCAGCAGCTTTGGCGGGACAGCGAACACTGAAGCTTTCTTT.